The clone carrying this T cell receptor (beta chain) was counted only a few times. This CDR3 region has 16 residues. Trimming stripped 5 bases from V and 10 bases from J, with 24 bases between. Germline values: CDR1 LNHDA, CDR2 SQIVND (reference sequence). The record originates from a study of blood T cell repertoires in COVID-19. Study in general: Samples of COVID-19 (acute and convalescent) were obtained from the United States, Italy and Spain. The analysed material was cDNA or gDNA that came from T cells, B-cell-depleted T cells, or PBMCs.

Per the original methods: Estimates of nucleated cell counts were drawn from the amplification of reference gene primers. Sequenced by immunoSEQ multiplex PCR; TCRdb stores in-frame clones only, minus some. V, J and clone size are those of that table, while D and trimming were read from the DNA. This table has over 200,000 clones, around 82% appearing once. The sample was peripheral blood. The chain carries TRBV19 and TRBJ2-1; tentative D call: TRBD1 (6 bases). This TCR was sampled from a woman aged 40 to 50 with acute or convalescent COVID-19. The CDR3 region is CASSAKPGQNLGEQFF. The CDR3 DNA reads TGTGCCAGTAGTGCAAAACCCGGACAGAACTTAGGGGAGCAGTTCTTC. The entire variable domain, with the rest obtained from reference TRBV19 and TRBJ2-1, is as follows: DGGITQSPKYLFRKEGQNVTLSCEQNLNHDAMYWYRQDPGQGLRLIYYSQIVNDFQKGDIAEGYSVSREKKESFPLTVTSAQKNPTAFYLCASSAKPGQNLGEQFFGPGTRLTVL.